These 22 T cell receptor beta chains share one sample of origin, sequenced in a study of blood T cells in healthy people across ages (dated by TCRdb to between 2015 and 2017). The library was built by means of 5' RACE. TCRdb names Illumina HiSeq 2500 as the instrument used. A second PCR of about 7 to 12 cycles was run with a J-beta primer mix and a sample-barcoded 5' primer. TCRdb reworked the public reads: Q25 trimming with fastp, MiXCR clone assembly, productive beta chains retained. Each entry merges the rows of one CDR3 protein and shows their most common DNA and genes. The sample includes about 1.8 million distinct CDR3 sequences, with 49% observed a single time. The ten largest clones represent approximately 2.1% of the sample. Sequenced sample: blood. All receptors derive from a woman aged 40 to 50 in good health.

This clonotype turned up a few times. J is TRBJ2-1 and V is TRBV28; 9 nucleotides agree with TRBD1. This CDR3 region has 16 residues. Germline assignment: CDR1 MDHEN and CDR2 SYDVKM. V lost 2 bases and J lost 6; bases outside the gene matches: 8. Here the CDR3 reads CASSLPGTGTSNEQFF. The CDR3 nucleotides are TGTGCCAGCAGTTTACCGGGGACAGGGACGTCCAATGAGCAGTTCTTC.

The chain employs TRBV27 and TRBJ2-7; TRBD2 is a possible D gene (5 bases). V was shortened by 6 bases and J by 5 bases, with 20 bases between the two germline ends. Germline V gene lookup returns CDR1 MNHEY and CDR2 SMNVEV (reference sequence). The CDR3 runs to 15 residues. The CDR3 loop is CASSTIRDSPHEQYF. CDR3 DNA sequence: TGTGCCAGCAGCACAATCCGGGATTCACCTCACGAGCAGTACTTC.

The table lists this clonotype with a few counts. This sequence joins TRBV4-1 and TRBJ1-2; TRBD1 agrees at 7 bases. The CDR3 sequence is 14 residues long. The germline gives CDR1 MGHRA, CDR2 YSYEKL. With V trimmed by 5 bases and J by 3 bases, 6 bases remained unmatched. CDR3 sequence: CASSGYRGYYGYTF. CDR3 DNA sequence: TGCGCCAGCAGCGGATACAGGGGTTACTATGGCTACACCTTC.

This chain links TRBV10-1 with TRBJ2-7, with 7 bases matching TRBD1. Germline CDR1 and CDR2: WNHNN and SYGVQD (reference sequence). J lost 2 bases, V lost 6 bases, and 4 bases had no gene match. CDR3 length: 13 amino acids. The CDR3 region is CASRAGTAYEQYF. The CDR3 bases are TGCGCCAGCAGAGCCGGGACAGCCTACGAGCAGTACTTC.

This clonotype showed up just a few times. The rearrangement joins TRBV6-6 to TRBJ2-7; no firm D call. Trimming stripped 6 bases from V and 5 bases from J, with 8 bases between. In germline, CDR1 is MNHNY, CDR2 SVGAGI (reference sequence). The CDR3 extends over 11 amino acids. In nucleotides, the CDR3 is TGTGCCAGCAGATTAAGGGACGAGCAGTACTTC. The encoded protein is CASRLRDEQYF.

V is TRBV24-1 and J is TRBJ2-2; tentatively, D is TRBD1 (5 bases). Germline CDR1 KGHDR, CDR2 SFDVKD. There are 14 residues in the CDR3. V lost 6 bases and J 5 bases, leaving 12 bases between the germline ends. CDR3 sequence reads: CATSKGRETGELFF. The CDR3 bases are TGTGCCACCAGTAAGGGGCGAGAAACCGGGGAGCTGTTTTTT.

V and J are TRBV28 and TRBJ2-6; D not certain. Germline lookup yields CDR1 MDHEN and CDR2 SYDVKM. V was pared by 3 bases and J by 3 bases, with 9 bases between. CDR3 length equals 15 residues. CDR3 amino acids: CASSLVGNGANVLTF. The CDR3, as DNA: TGTGCCAGCAGTTTGGTGGGGAATGGGGCCAACGTCCTGACTTTC.

The chain uses TRBV5-1 and TRBJ2-1; 10 nucleotides match TRBD1. CDR1 is SGHRS and CDR2 is YFSETQ in the germline V gene. The trim removed 4 bases at V and 2 bases at J, leaving 6 bases unmatched. This CDR3 comprises 16 residues. The CDR3 here is CASSRGQGTPYNEQFF. The CDR3 DNA reads as TGCGCCAGCAGCAGGGGACAGGGGACCCCCTACAATGAGCAGTTCTTC.

The rearrangement uses TRBV4-1 and TRBJ2-1; D tentatively reads TRBD1 or TRBD2 (5 bases each). Between the trimmed V and J ends, which lost 3 bases and 0 bases, there was a span of 12 bases. CDR3 length: 16 amino acids. Looked up from germline, CDR1 is MGHRA and CDR2 is YSYEKL. The CDR3 region is CASSHQRDHSYNEQFF. The CDR3 coding sequence is TGCGCCAGCAGCCATCAAAGGGACCACTCCTACAATGAGCAGTTCTTC.

The chain combines TRBV27 with TRBJ2-1; a weak D match, TRBD1 (5 bases). The length of the CDR3 is 17 residues. Germline V gene lookup returns CDR1 MNHEY and CDR2 SMNVEV (reference sequence). V lost 4 bases, J lost 4 bases, and 20 bases lay in between. Here the CDR3 reads CASSSRSDIERYNEQFF. In nucleotides, the CDR3 is TGTGCCAGCAGTTCAAGATCGGACATCGAGCGTTACAATGAGCAGTTCTTC.

The chain joins TRBV2 to TRBJ2-1; the match to TRBD1 covers 8 bases. CDR1 SNHLY and CDR2 FYNNEI come from the germline V gene. CDR3 size: 14 residues. The J segment lost 7 bases and the V segment lost 6 bases, leaving 8 bases of the junction unmatched. CDR3 sequence: CASRAGGLANEQFF. CDR3 nucleotides: TGTGCCAGCAGGGCAGGGGGCTTGGCGAATGAGCAGTTCTTC.

This clonotype was seen a handful of times. V and J are TRBV7-9 and TRBJ2-5, with 11 bases aligning to TRBD1. The germline CDR1 and CDR2 sequences are SEHNR and FQNEAQ (reference sequence). CDR3 length: 16 amino acids. Trimming cost V 1 base and J 3 bases; bases outside gene matches: 4. CDR3 protein: CASSLGDRGRKETQYF. The CDR3 region has the DNA TGTGCCAGCAGCTTAGGGGACAGGGGGAGAAAAGAGACCCAGTACTTC.

In the case of this clonotype: Relative to the germline gene, one junction end is altered; a read error may explain this. The chain carries TRBV4-3 and TRBJ2-3; possible D gene TRBD1, 6 bases. Germline V gives CDR1 LGHNA, CDR2 YSLEER. The CDR3 extends over 17 amino acids. CDR3 coding DNA: TGCGCCAGCAGCCAAGAACCTTACAGGGTGAGCACAGAGACGCAGTATTTT. Translating gives CASSQEPYRVSTETQYF.

Details on this clonotype: The junction does not match germline at one end; this may be a read error. This chain connects TRBV7-7 to TRBJ2-5; 7 nucleotides line up with TRBD1. Germline loops: CDR1 SSHAT, CDR2 FNYEAQ (reference sequence). The CDR3 spans 15 residues. In DNA form, the CDR3 reads TGTGCTAGCAGCTTAAAGGGGACAGCACAAGAGACCCAGTACTTC. It yields the protein CASSLKGTAQETQYF.

The chain carries TRBV10-2 and TRBJ2-7, with D unclear. CDR1 is WSHSY and CDR2 is SAAADI in the germline V gene. This CDR3 contains 15 residues. V lost 3 bases, J lost 0 bases, and 12 bases lay in between. CDR3 loop: CASSDVPHSSYEQYF. The CDR3 nucleotides are TGCGCCAGCAGTGACGTACCTCACAGCTCCTACGAGCAGTACTTC.

This clonotype was detected a few times. The rearrangement links TRBV6-6 to TRBJ2-5; D ambiguous. This CDR3 spans 17 amino acids. From germline, CDR1 is MNHNY and CDR2 SVGAGI (reference sequence). V dropped 2 bases and J dropped 2 bases, with 18 bases sitting between them. The CDR3 nucleotides read TGTGCCAGCAGTTACGTTTGGGGTACGACCGCACAAGAGACCCAGTACTTC. It encodes CASSYVWGTTAQETQYF.

This clonotype was detected only a few times. J is TRBJ2-5 and V is TRBV6-6; D is undetermined. The V gene's germline CDR1 is MNHNY and CDR2 SVGAGI (reference sequence). This CDR3 comprises 14 residues. The V end was cut by 7 bases, the J end by 2 bases, with 14 bases between. CDR3 sequence (DNA): TGTGCCAGCACCTCGGACGGAAAACAAGAGACCCAGTACTTC. Translating gives CASTSDGKQETQYF.

The chain links TRBV2 to TRBJ1-6; TRBD1 is a possible D gene (5 bases). Trimming stripped 0 bases from V and 8 bases from J, with 14 bases between. CDR3 size: 16 residues. CDR1 SNHLY and CDR2 FYNNEI come from the germline V gene. The CDR3 coding sequence is TGTGCCAGCAGTGAAGCGCTTCGAGGGACGGATTCACCCCTCCACTTT. It yields the protein CASSEALRGTDSPLHF.

The CDR3, as DNA: TGCGGAGGGGAGATCAAGCGGGATGAGCAGTTCTTC. It is translated as CGGEIKRDEQFF. V and J are TRBV29-1 and TRBJ2-1, with a possible D match to TRBD2 (6 bases). The germline V gene encodes CDR1 SQVTM and CDR2 ANQGSEA. This CDR3 region has 12 residues.

This clonotype showed up just once. The rearrangement joins TRBV7-3 to TRBJ2-7; 8 nucleotides match TRBD2. Germline V gene sequence: CDR1 SGHTA, CDR2 FQGTGA. J was trimmed by 7 bases and V by 4 bases; bases with no gene match: 18. The CDR3 consists of 17 residues. The CDR3 reads CASSSRRRGAVGHEQYF. The CDR3 DNA follows: TGTGCCAGCAGCTCAAGGAGGCGGGGGGCTGTAGGACATGAGCAGTACTTC.

The chain has TRBV6-5 and TRBJ1-1; the D gene is possibly TRBD1 (5 bases). CDR3 length: 12 amino acids. V was trimmed by 5 bases and J by 11 bases, leaving 15 bases between them. Germline V gene sequence: CDR1 MNHEY, CDR2 SVGAGI. DNA of the CDR3: TGTGCCAGCAGTCACAAAATGGGGACGGCTTTCTTT. Protein: CASSHKMGTAFF.

CDR3 protein: CASSTSGAGDTQYF. In DNA, the CDR3 is TGTGCCAGCTCCACTAGCGGGGCCGGAGATACGCAGTATTTT. The J gene is TRBJ2-3, the V gene TRBV18, with 10 positions matching TRBD2. V lost 6 bases and J lost 5; bases outside the gene matches: 5. This CDR3 has 14 residues. Germline V gene data show CDR1 as KGHSH and CDR2 as LQKENI.